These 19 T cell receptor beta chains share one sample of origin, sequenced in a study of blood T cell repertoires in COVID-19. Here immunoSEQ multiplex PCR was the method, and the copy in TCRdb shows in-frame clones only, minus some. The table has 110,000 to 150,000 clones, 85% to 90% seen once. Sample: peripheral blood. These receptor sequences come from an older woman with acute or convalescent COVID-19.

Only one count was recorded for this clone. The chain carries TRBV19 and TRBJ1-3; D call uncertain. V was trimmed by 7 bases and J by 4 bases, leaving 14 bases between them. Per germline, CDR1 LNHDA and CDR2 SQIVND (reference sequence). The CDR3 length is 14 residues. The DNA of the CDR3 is TGTGCCAGTACCAGAGGAATTGACGGAAACACCATATATTTT. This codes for CASTRGIDGNTIYF.

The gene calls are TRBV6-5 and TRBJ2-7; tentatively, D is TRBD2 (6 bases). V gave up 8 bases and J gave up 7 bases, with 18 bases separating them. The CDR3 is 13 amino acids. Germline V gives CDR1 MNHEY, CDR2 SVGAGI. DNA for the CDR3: TGTGCCAGCCGATCGGCGGGACGAATGGAGCAGTACTTC. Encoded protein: CASRSAGRMEQYF.

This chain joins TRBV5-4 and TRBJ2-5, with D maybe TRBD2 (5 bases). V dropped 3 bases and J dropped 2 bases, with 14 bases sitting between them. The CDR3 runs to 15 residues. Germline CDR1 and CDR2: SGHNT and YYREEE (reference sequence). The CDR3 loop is CASSSAAGSQETQYF. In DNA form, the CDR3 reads TGTGCCAGCAGCTCCGCGGCGGGTTCACAAGAGACCCAGTACTTC.

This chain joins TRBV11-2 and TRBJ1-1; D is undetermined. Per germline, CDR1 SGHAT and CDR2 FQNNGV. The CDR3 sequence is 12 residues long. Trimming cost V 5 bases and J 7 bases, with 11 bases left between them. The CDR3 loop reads CASSHGLLEAFF. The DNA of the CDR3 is TGTGCCAGCAGCCACGGACTCCTTGAAGCTTTCTTT.

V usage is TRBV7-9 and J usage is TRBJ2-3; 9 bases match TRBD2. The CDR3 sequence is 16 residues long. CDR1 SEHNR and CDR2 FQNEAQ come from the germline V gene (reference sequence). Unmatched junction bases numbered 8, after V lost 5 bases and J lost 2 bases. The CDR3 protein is CASSMFERGDTDTQYF. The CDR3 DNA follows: TGTGCCAGCAGCATGTTCGAGCGGGGGGACACAGATACGCAGTATTTT.

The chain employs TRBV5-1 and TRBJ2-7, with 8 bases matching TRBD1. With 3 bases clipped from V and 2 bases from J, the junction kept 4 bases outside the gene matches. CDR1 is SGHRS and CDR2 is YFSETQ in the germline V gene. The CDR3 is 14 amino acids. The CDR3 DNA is TGCGCCAGCAGCTCCGGGACAGGAACCTACGAGCAGTACTTC. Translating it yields CASSSGTGTYEQYF. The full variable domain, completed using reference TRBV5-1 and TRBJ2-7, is KAGVTQTPRYLIKTRGQQVTLSCSPISGHRSVSWYQQTPGQGLQFLFEYFSETQRNKGNFPGRFSGRQFSNSRSEMNVSTLELGDSALYLCASSSGTGTYEQYFGPGTRLTVT.

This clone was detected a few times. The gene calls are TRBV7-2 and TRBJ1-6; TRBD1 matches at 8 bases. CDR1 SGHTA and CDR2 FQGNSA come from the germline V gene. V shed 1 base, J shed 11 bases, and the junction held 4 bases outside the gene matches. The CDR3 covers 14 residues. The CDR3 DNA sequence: TGTGCCAGCAGCTTAGGGACAGGGACTCCACCCCTCCACTTT. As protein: CASSLGTGTPPLHF. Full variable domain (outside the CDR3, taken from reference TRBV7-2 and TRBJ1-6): GAGVSQSPSNKVTEKGKDVELRCDPISGHTALYWYRQSLGQGLEFLIYFQGNSAPDKSGLPSDRFSAERTGGSVSTLTIQRTQQEDSAVYLCASSLGTGTPPLHFGNGTRLTVT.

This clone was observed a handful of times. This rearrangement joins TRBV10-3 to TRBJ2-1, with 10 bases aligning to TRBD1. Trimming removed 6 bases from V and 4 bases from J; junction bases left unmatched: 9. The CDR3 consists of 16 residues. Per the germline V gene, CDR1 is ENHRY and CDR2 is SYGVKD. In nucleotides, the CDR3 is TGTGCCATCAGCCCTAGCGTGGGACAGGGGTACAATGAGCAGTTCTTC. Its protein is CAISPSVGQGYNEQFF.

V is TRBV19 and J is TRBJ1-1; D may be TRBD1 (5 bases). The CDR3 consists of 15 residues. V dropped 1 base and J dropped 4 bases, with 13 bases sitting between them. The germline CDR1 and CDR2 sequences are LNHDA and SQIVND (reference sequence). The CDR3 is CASSIGEGMSTEAFF. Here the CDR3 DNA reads TGTGCCAGTAGTATAGGGGAGGGGATGAGCACTGAAGCTTTCTTT. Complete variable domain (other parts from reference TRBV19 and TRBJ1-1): DGGITQSPKYLFRKEGQNVTLSCEQNLNHDAMYWYRQDPGQGLRLIYYSQIVNDFQKGDIAEGYSVSREKKESFPLTVTSAQKNPTAFYLCASSIGEGMSTEAFFGQGTRLTVV.

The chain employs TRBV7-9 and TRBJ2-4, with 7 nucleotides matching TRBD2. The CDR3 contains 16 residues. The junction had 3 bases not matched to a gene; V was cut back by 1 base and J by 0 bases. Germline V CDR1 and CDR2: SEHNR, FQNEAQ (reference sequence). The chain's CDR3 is CASSLGAGKAKNIQYF. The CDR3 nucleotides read TGTGCCAGCAGCTTAGGAGCGGGGAAAGCCAAAAACATTCAGTACTTC.

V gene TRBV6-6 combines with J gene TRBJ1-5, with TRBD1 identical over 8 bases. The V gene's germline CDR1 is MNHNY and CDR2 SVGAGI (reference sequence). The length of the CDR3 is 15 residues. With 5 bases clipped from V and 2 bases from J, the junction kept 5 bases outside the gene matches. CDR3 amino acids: CASSRRGQGNQPQHF. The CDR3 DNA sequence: TGTGCCAGCAGTCGCCGGGGACAGGGCAATCAGCCCCAGCATTTT.

The CDR3 nucleotides are TGCGCCAGCAGCTTGGGACTGGCGAATCCTGGCTACACCTTC. Translation gives CASSLGLANPGYTF. The V call is TRBV5-1, the J call TRBJ1-2, with D unclear. The CDR3 loop spans 14 amino acids. V gave up 0 bases and J gave up 7 bases, with 13 bases separating them. Per germline, CDR1 SGHRS and CDR2 YFSETQ.

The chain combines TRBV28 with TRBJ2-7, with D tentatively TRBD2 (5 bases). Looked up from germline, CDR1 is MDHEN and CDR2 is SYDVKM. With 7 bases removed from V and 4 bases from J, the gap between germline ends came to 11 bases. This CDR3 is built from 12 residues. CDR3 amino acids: CASTRRGYEQYF. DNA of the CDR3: TGTGCCAGCACCCGGAGAGGGTACGAGCAGTACTTC.

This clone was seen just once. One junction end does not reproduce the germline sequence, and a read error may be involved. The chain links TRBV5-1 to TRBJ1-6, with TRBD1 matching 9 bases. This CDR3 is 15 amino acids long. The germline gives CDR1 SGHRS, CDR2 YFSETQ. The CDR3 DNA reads TGCGCCAGCAGATTGGACGGGACAGGGAATTCACCCCTCCACTTT. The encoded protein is CASRLDGTGNSPLHF.

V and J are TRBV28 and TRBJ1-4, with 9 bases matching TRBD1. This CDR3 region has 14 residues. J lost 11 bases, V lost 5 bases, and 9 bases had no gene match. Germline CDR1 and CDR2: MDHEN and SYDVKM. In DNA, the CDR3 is TGTGCCAGCAGTCCAGGGGACAGGGTTGTCAAACTGTTTTTT. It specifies CASSPGDRVVKLFF. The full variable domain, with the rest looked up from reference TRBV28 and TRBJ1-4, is DVKVTQSSRYLVKRTGEKVFLECVQDMDHENMFWYRQDPGLGLRLIYFSYDVKMKEKGDIPEGYSVSREKKERFSLILESASTNQTSMYLCASSPGDRVVKLFFGSGTQLSVL.

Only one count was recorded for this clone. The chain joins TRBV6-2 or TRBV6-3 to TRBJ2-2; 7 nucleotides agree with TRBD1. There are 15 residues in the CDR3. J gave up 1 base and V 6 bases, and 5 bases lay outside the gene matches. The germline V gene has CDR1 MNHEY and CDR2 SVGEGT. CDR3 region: CASSRGQENTGELFF. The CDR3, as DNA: TGTGCCAGCAGCCGCGGACAGGAGAACACCGGGGAGCTGTTTTTT.

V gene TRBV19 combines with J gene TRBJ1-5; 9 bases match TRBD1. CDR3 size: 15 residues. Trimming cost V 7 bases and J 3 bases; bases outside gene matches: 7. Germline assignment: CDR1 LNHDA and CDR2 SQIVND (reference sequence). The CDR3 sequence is CASTQGTGNNQPQHF. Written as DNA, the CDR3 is TGTGCCAGTACTCAGGGGACAGGGAACAATCAGCCCCAGCATTTT.

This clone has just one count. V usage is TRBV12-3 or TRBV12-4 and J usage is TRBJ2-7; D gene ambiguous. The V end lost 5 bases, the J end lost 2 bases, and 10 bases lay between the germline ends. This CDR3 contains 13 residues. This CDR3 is CASSQRVTYEQYF. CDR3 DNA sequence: TGTGCCAGCAGTCAACGGGTCACCTACGAGCAGTACTTC.

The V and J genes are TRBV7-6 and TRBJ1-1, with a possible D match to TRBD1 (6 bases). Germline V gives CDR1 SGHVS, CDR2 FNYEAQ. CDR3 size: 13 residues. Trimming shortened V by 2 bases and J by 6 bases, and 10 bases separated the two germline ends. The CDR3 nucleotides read TGTGCCAGCAGCTTAAGGACAGCCTCTGAAGCTTTCTTT. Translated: CASSLRTASEAFF.